This paragraph covers one T cell receptor (beta chain) sequence. Trimming took off 5 bases at V and 8 bases at J, with 12 bases between the two ends. There are 12 residues in the CDR3. This record belongs to a study of blood T cell repertoires in COVID-19. Turning to the study itself: In each case, the material was cDNA or gDNA derived from T cells, B-cell-depleted T cells, or PBMCs.

Here immunoSEQ multiplex PCR was the method, and the copy in TCRdb shows in-frame clones only, minus some. The sample includes more than 250,000 clones, approximately 83% seen only once; the top ten take about 1.9%. The genes are TRBV12-3 or TRBV12-4 and TRBJ1-2, with D hard to call. The sequencing sample was made of peripheral blood. This TCR derives from a woman aged 30 to 39 who had recovered from COVID-19. The CDR3: CASSTKAGGYTF. The CDR3 DNA reads TGTGCCAGCAGTACTAAAGCCGGAGGCTACACCTTC.